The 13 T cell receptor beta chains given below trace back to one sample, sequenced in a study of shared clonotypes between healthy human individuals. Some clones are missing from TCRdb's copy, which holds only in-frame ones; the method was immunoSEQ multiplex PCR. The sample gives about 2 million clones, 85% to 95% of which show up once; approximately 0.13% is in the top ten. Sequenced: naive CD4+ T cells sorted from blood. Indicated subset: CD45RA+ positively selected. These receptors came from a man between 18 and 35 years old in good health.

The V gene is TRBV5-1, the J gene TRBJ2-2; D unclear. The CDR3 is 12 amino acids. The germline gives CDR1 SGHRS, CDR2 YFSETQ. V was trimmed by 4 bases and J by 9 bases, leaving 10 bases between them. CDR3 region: CASSPRVRELFF. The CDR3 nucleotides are TGCGCCAGCAGCCCTCGGGTCCGGGAGCTGTTTTTT.

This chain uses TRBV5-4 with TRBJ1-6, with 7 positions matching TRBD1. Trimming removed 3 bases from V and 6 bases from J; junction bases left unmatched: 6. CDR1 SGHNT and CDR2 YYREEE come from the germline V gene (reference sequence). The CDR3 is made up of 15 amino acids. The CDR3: CASSSWGQSNSPLHF. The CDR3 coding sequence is TGTGCCAGCAGCTCCTGGGGACAGAGTAATTCACCCCTCCACTTT. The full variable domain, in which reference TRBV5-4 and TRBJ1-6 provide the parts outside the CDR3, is ETGVTQSPTHLIKTRGQQVTLRCSSQSGHNTVSWYQQALGQGPQFIFQYYREEENGRGNFPPRFSGLQFPNYSSELNVNALELDDSALYLCASSSWGQSNSPLHFGNGTRLTVT.

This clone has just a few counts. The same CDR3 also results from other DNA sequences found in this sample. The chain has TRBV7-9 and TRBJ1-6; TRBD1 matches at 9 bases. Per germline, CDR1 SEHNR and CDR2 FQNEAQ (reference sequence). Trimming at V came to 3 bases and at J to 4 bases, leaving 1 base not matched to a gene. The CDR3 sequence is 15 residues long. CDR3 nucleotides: TGTGCCAGCAGCTTGGGACAGGGATATAATTCACCCCTCCACTTT. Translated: CASSLGQGYNSPLHF.

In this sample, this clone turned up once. The CDR3 loop is CASSDGPQGPTEAFF. The CDR3 coding sequence is TGTGCCAGCAGTGACGGACCACAGGGTCCCACTGAAGCTTTCTTT. The gene calls are TRBV6-6 and TRBJ1-1; D might be TRBD1 (6 bases). CDR3 length: 15 amino acids. Trimming shortened V by 5 bases and J by 4 bases, and 17 bases separated the two germline ends. CDR1 MNHNY and CDR2 SVGAGI come from the germline V gene (reference sequence).

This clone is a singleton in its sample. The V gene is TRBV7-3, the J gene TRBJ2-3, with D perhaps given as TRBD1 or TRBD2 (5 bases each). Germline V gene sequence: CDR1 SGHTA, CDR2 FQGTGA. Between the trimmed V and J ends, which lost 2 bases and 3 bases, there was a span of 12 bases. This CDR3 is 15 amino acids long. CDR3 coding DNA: TGTGCCAGCAGCTTATTGGGGGTAGGGACAGATACGCAGTATTTT. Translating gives CASSLLGVGTDTQYF.

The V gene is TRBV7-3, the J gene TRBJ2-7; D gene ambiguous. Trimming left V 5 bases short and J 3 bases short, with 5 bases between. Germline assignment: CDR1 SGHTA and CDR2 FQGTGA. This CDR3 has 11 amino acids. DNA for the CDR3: TGTGCCAGCAGCCCCCACTACGAGCAGTACTTC. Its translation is CASSPHYEQYF. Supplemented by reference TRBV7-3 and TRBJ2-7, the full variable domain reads GAGVSQTPSNKVTEKGKYVELRCDPISGHTALYWYRQSLGQGPEFLIYFQGTGAADDSGLPNDRFFAVRPEGSVSTLKIQRTERGDSAVYLCASSPHYEQYFGPGTRLTVT.

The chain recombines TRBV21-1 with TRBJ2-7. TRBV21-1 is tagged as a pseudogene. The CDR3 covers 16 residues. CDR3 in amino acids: CASSKRGPLGPYEQYF. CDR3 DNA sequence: TGTGCCAGCAGCAAACGAGGCCCTCTAGGGCCCTACGAGCAGTACTTC.

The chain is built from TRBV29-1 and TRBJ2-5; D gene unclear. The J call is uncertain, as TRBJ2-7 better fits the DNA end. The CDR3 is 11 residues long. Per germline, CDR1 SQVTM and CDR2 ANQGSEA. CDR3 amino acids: CSVVLLYEQYF. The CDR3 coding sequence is TGCAGCGTTGTCCTCTTATACGAGCAGTACTTC.

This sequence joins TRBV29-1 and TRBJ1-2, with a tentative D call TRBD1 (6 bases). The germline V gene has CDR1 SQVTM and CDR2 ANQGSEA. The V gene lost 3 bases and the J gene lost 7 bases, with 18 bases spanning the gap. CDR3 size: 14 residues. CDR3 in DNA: TGCAGCGTTGACCTAACTCTCGACAGGAGTGGCTACACCTTC. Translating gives CSVDLTLDRSGYTF.

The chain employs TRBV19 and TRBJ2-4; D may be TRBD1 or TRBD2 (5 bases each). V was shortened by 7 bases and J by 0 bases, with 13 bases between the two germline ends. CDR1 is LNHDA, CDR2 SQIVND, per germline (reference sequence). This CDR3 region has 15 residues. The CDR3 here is CASTMGELAKNIQYF. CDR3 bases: TGTGCCAGTACAATGGGGGAACTAGCCAAAAACATTCAGTACTTC.

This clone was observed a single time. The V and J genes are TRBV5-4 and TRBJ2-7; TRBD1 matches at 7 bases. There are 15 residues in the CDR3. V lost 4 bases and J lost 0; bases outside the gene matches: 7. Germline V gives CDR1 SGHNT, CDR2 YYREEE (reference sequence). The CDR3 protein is CASSKTGSPSYEQYF. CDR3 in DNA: TGTGCCAGCAGCAAGACAGGGAGCCCCTCCTACGAGCAGTACTTC.

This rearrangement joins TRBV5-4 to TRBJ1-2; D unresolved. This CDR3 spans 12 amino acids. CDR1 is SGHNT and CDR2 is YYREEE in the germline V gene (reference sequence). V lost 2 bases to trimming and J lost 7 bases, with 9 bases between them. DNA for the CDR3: TGTGCCAGCAGCTTCGAATCTGCTGGCTACACCTTC. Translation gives CASSFESAGYTF. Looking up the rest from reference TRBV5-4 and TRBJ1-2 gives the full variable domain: ETGVTQSPTHLIKTRGQQVTLRCSSQSGHNTVSWYQQALGQGPQFIFQYYREEENGRGNFPPRFSGLQFPNYSSELNVNALELDDSALYLCASSFESAGYTFGSGTRLTVV.

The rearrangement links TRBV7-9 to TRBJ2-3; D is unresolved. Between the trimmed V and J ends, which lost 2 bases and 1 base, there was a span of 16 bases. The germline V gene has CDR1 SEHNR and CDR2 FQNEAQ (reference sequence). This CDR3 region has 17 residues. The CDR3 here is CASSLQRSRWGTDTQYF. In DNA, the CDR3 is TGTGCCAGCAGCTTACAGAGGTCCCGTTGGGGCACAGATACGCAGTATTTT.